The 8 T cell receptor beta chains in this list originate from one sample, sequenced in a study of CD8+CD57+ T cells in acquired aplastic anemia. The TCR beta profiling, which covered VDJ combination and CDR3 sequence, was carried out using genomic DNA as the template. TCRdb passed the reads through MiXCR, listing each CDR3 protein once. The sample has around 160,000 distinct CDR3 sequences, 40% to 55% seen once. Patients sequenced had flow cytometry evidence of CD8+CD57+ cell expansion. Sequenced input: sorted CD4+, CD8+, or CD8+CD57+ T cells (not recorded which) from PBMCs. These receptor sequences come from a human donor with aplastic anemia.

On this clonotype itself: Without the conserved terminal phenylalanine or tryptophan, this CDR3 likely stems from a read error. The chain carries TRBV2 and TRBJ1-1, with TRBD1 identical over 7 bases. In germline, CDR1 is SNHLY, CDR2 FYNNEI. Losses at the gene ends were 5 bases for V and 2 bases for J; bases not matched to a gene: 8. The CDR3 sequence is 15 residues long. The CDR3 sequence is CASSSRDRVNTEAFL. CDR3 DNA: TGTGCCAGCAGTTCCCGGGACAGAGTAAACACTGAAGCTTTCCTT.

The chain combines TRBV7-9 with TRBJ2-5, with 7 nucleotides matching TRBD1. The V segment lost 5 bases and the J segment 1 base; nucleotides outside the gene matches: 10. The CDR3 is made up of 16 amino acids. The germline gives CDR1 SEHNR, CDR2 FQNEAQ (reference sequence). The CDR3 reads CASSVPTGRGQETQYF. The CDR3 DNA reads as TGTGCCAGCAGCGTGCCGACAGGGAGAGGCCAAGAGACCCAGTACTTC.

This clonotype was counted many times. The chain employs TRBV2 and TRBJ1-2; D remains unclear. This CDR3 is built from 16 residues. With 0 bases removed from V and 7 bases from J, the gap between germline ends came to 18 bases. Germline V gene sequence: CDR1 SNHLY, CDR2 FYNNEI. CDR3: CASSEALRNSGSGYTF. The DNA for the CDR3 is TGTGCCAGCAGTGAAGCGCTAAGGAACAGTGGGTCTGGCTACACCTTC.

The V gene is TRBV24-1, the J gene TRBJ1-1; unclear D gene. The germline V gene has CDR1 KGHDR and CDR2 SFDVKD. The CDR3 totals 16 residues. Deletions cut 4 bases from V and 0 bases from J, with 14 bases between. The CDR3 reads CATSEGSAVLNTEAFF. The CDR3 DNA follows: TGTGCCACCAGTGAGGGTTCCGCCGTACTGAACACTGAAGCTTTCTTT.

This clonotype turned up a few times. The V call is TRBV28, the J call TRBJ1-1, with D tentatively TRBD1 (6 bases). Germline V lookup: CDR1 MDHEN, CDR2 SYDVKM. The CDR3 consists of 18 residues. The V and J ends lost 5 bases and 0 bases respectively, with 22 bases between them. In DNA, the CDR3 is TGTGCCAGCAGTCCGAAAGTAGGACAGACGGCTATGAACACTGAAGCTTTCTTT. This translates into CASSPKVGQTAMNTEAFF.

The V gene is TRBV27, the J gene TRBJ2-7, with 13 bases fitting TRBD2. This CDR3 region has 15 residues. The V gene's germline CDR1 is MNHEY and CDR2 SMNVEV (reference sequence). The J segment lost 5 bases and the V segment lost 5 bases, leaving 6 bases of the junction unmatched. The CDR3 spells CASSVSGLAGNEQYF. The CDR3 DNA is TGTGCCAGCAGTGTTTCGGGACTAGCGGGGAACGAGCAGTACTTC.

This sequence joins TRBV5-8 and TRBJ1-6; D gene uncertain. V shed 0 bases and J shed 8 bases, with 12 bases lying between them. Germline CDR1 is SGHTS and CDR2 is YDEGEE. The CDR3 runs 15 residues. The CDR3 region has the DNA TGTGCCAGCAGCTTGGGCCTTGTGGCCCATTCACCCCTCCACTTT. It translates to CASSLGLVAHSPLHF.

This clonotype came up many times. In DNA form, the CDR3 reads TGTGCCAGCCGCGAGCAAGGACACGAGCAGTACTTC. It yields the protein CASREQGHEQYF. The chain carries TRBV2 and TRBJ2-7, with D unresolved. The CDR3 has 12 amino acids. The V gene lost 8 bases and the J gene lost 5 bases, with 13 bases spanning the gap. From germline, CDR1 is SNHLY and CDR2 FYNNEI. The full variable domain, rest sourced from reference TRBV2 and TRBJ2-7, is EPEVTQTPSHQVTQMGQEVILRCVPISNHLYFYWYRQILGQKVEFLVSFYNNEISEKSEIFDDQFSVERPDGSNFTLKIRSTKLEDSAMYFCASREQGHEQYFGPGTRLTVT.